The T cell receptor (beta chain) under discussion was sequenced for a study of cytomegalovirus exposure and HLA in healthy donors. Vbeta (60) and Jbeta (13) primers were used in the PCR. The table came from immunoSEQ multiplex PCR; TCRdb's copy has only in-frame clones and leaves some out. The sample records 120,000 to 150,000 clones, around 85% being singletons. Trimming left V 2 bases short and J 4 bases short, with 9 bases between. Germline V CDR1 and CDR2: SQVTM, ANQGSEA. The CDR3 runs to 14 residues. The chain links TRBV29-1 to TRBJ2-6; D is perhaps TRBD1 (6 bases). Sequencing input: PBMCs. The TCR comes from a woman between 45 and 60 years old in good health and CMV-seropositive. CDR3 coding DNA: TGCAGCGTTGAACCAGGGGTAGGGGCCAACGTCCTGACTTTC. This codes for CSVEPGVGANVLTF.